The present T cell receptor (beta chain) was sequenced within a study of OX40 agonist ivuxolimab in advanced cancers. The study in broad terms: Ivuxolimab, which targeted the costimulatory receptor OX40 (CD134), was an agonistic, fully human IgG2 monoclonal antibody. In the dose-escalation cohort, over 65% of patients were male, and the mean age was approximately 55 years, with a range of about 20 to 90. Of the roughly 52 patients in dose escalation, about 20 had hepatocellular carcinoma, some 15 had melanoma, 9 had renal cell carcinoma and 9 had head and neck cancer. Three dose-escalation patients achieved partial responses, one with hepatocellular carcinoma and two with cutaneous melanoma. Prior anti-PD-1, anti-PD-L1 or anti-CTLA-4 therapy was permitted, and checkpoint inhibitors had been received by about 37% of dose-escalation patients. The point of sequencing TCRbeta in the periphery was to test whether ivuxolimab changed TCR sequence diversity and drove clonal T-cell expansion. Intravenous ivuxolimab was administered to patients every 2 weeks at six dose levels: 0.01, 0.1, 0.3, 1.5, 3 and 10 mg/kg. The paper reports the monotherapy dose-escalation portion (N of about 52 patients) of the phase I ivuxolimab trial. Broad study findings and their caveats: In the 0.1-3.0 mg/kg groups, partial responders had among the lowest normalized peripheral clonal expansion, particularly in CD8+ T cells. Antigen specificity was not determined for the clonally expanded peripheral T cells. Clonal expansion of both CD4+ and CD8+ blood T cells was observed from baseline to week 6 at doses 0.1 to 3.0 mg/kg. Low levels of normalized T-cell clonal expansion were also shown by some nonresponding patients. After ivuxolimab, expanded clones were on average more numerous among CD8+ T cells than among CD4+ T cells.

The trial excluded patients who had a history of autoimmune disease or who were on systemic immunosuppression. Peripheral blood for TCR sequencing was collected from all dose cohorts at baseline, on cycle 4 day 1, and on cycle 7 day 1. Samples came from an open-label, multicenter, first-in-human phase I dose-escalation trial of ivuxolimab. The trial enrolled adults with locally advanced or metastatic head and neck squamous cell, hepatocellular, melanoma or renal cell carcinoma. Before TCR sequencing, CD4+ and CD8+ T cells were separately sorted from peripheral blood. Genomic DNA was isolated from the sorted cells so that the TCRbeta CDR3 region could be sequenced. The immunoSEQ Assay was used to sequence the TCRbeta CDR3 regions. The source is immuneACCESS, and TCRdb retained only in-frame sequences with V and J called. Part of the clones is not carried over; for the studies checked, unresolved V genes explain less than half of this, and the remainder is unexplained. This sample holds tens of thousands of clones; about 88% were observed only once. Jointly, the top ten make up about 1.2% of the sample.

As to this clone: The antigen this receptor binds is unknown. Base qualities were left out, and no much larger clone turns up one base away.

Taken from cysteine to phenylalanine, the CDR3 has 13 residues. Here the CDR3 DNA is all that survives: 39 bases in frame from base 1. The CDR1 and CDR2 encoded by the germline V gene (reference sequence) are LNHDA and SQIVND. Ends trimmed: V by 6 bases, J by 7 bases; bases unmatched to a gene: 5. The source material was CD4+ or CD8+ T cells sorted from blood, sampled in a trial of the OX40 agonist ivuxolimab. The clonotype originates from an adult with an advanced solid tumor such as melanoma, head and neck, liver or kidney cancer. Rearrangement joined TRBV19 to TRBJ2-1; 8 nucleotides in the junction match TRBD1. CDR3 region: CASRTTGENEQFF. The base sequence is TGTGCCAGTAGAACGACAGGGGAGAATGAGCAGTTCTTC.